Below, 32 T cell receptor beta chains from the same sample are listed, as sequenced in a study of blood T cell repertoires in COVID-19 (dated by TCRdb to about 2020). Libraries came from the immunoSEQ multiplex PCR assay. What TCRdb holds here is the immuneACCESS table cut down to in-frame rearrangements. Part of the clones is not present; checked against another copy, under half of the missing clones reflect an unresolved V gene, and the others are unexplained. The sample profile shows around 160,000 clones; more than 70% of them were found once. The ten most abundant clones make up roughly 13% of the sample. The material sequenced was peripheral blood. The receptors come from a man in his 60s with active or convalescent COVID-19.

This clone showed up just a few times. The V and J genes are TRBV5-1 and TRBJ2-5, with a weak D call TRBD2 (6 bases). Germline V gene data show CDR1 as SGHRS and CDR2 as YFSETQ. This CDR3 comprises 13 residues. Trimming removed 5 bases at V and 2 bases at J, with 10 bases between. The CDR3 coding sequence is TGCGCCAGCAGTCAAGGACTACAAGAGACCCAGTACTTC. Its protein is CASSQGLQETQYF.

This clone was counted many times. This chain connects TRBV19 to TRBJ2-7, with TRBD1 matching 8 bases. This CDR3 comprises 17 residues. CDR1 and CDR2 (germline): LNHDA, SQIVND (reference sequence). After removal of 4 bases from V and 5 bases from J, the junction contained 16 bases not matched to a gene. CDR3 residues: CASSKRPGQGAIHEQYF. The DNA for the CDR3 is TGTGCCAGTAGTAAGAGACCGGGGCAGGGGGCGATTCACGAGCAGTACTTC. The full variable domain, with the rest looked up from reference TRBV19 and TRBJ2-7, is DGGITQSPKYLFRKEGQNVTLSCEQNLNHDAMYWYRQDPGQGLRLIYYSQIVNDFQKGDIAEGYSVSREKKESFPLTVTSAQKNPTAFYLCASSKRPGQGAIHEQYFGPGTRLTVT.

CDR3 loop: CASSLDRAGETQYF. The CDR3 DNA reads as TGTGCCAGCTCCCTAGACAGGGCGGGGGAGACCCAGTACTTC. J is TRBJ2-5 and V is TRBV2, with a weak D call TRBD1 (7 bases). CDR3 length equals 14 residues. The V gene's germline CDR1 is SNHLY and CDR2 FYNNEI. V dropped 8 bases and J dropped 5 bases, with 18 bases sitting between them.

Comments on this clone: A junction end diverges from the germline sequence, so it may reflect a read error. The chain is built from TRBV7-2 and TRBJ2-5; 14 positions match TRBD2. CDR3 length equals 18 residues. Germline CDR1 is SGHTA and CDR2 is FQGNSA. The CDR3 coding sequence is TGTGCCAGCTGCTTGGGGACTAGCGGGAGACGACTGGGGAGGACCCAGTACTTC. It is translated as CASCLGTSGRRLGRTQYF.

The chain combines TRBV5-1 with TRBJ1-2; perhaps TRBD1 as D (5 bases). Germline lookup yields CDR1 SGHRS and CDR2 YFSETQ. Trimming took 6 bases from V and 4 from J, leaving 13 bases between them. This CDR3 has 13 residues. CDR3 coding DNA: TGCGCCAGCACATGGGGGGAAGCCTATGGCTACACCTTC. This translates into CASTWGEAYGYTF.

V and J are TRBV5-5 and TRBJ1-1; D possibly corresponds to TRBD1 (6 bases). Germline V gene lookup returns CDR1 SGHKS and CDR2 YYEKEE (reference sequence). This CDR3 contains 15 residues. V was cut by 0 bases and J by 5 bases, with 14 bases left in between. The CDR3 sequence: CASSLVEGGITEAFF. The CDR3 DNA reads as TGTGCCAGCAGCTTGGTTGAGGGGGGGATAACTGAAGCTTTCTTT.

The CDR3 nucleotides read TGTGCCACCAGTGGACTAGCGGCGCCCGGGGAGCTGTTTTTT. Amino acids: CATSGLAAPGELFF. The V and J genes are TRBV24-1 and TRBJ2-2, with 9 bases lining up with TRBD2. The CDR3 contains 14 residues. Germline V gives CDR1 KGHDR, CDR2 SFDVKD. J lost 6 bases, V lost 5 bases, and 3 bases had no gene match.

This chain links TRBV5-1 with TRBJ2-1; D may be TRBD2 (6 bases). Trimming pared 0 bases from V and 4 bases from J, leaving 11 bases between. Germline V gene data show CDR1 as SGHRS and CDR2 as YFSETQ. The CDR3 sequence is 15 residues long. The DNA of the CDR3 is TGCGCCAGCAGCTTGGTAGCGGAGGGATACAATGAGCAGTTCTTC. It is translated as CASSLVAEGYNEQFF.

The chain links TRBV27 to TRBJ2-1; TRBD2 is a possible D gene (6 bases). The CDR3 is 15 residues long. The V and J ends lost 4 bases and 5 bases respectively, with 15 bases between them. CDR1 and CDR2 (germline): MNHEY, SMNVEV (reference sequence). As DNA, the CDR3 is TGTGCCAGCAGTTCGCGGCGGCTAGCGAACAATGAGCAGTTCTTC. Residues: CASSSRRLANNEQFF.

In this sample, this clone turned up a few times. This rearrangement joins TRBV7-6 to TRBJ2-6; 11 bases line up with TRBD1. In germline, CDR1 is SGHVS, CDR2 FNYEAQ. The CDR3 is made up of 16 amino acids. V shed 6 bases, J shed 4 bases, and the junction held 5 bases outside the gene matches. This CDR3 reads CASSSGQGVGANVLTF. The CDR3 DNA reads TGTGCCAGCAGTTCGGGACAGGGGGTAGGGGCCAACGTCCTGACTTTC.

This clone has just one count. V gene TRBV5-1 combines with J gene TRBJ2-3; TRBD2 matches at 7 bases. The CDR3 consists of 16 residues. From germline, CDR1 is SGHRS and CDR2 YFSETQ. V was clipped by 4 bases and J by 1 base; unmatched bases: 9. CDR3 DNA: TGCGCCAGCAGCGGGGACCCCGGACTAGGCACAGATACGCAGTATTTT. This sequence encodes CASSGDPGLGTDTQYF. Using reference TRBV5-1 and TRBJ2-3 for the parts outside the CDR3, the full variable domain is KAGVTQTPRYLIKTRGQQVTLSCSPISGHRSVSWYQQTPGQGLQFLFEYFSETQRNKGNFPGRFSGRQFSNSRSEMNVSTLELGDSALYLCASSGDPGLGTDTQYFGPGTRLTVL.

This clone was picked up a small number of times. The chain has TRBV23-1 and TRBJ2-7, with 10 bases lining up with TRBD1. TRBV23-1 is an ORF, with its function uncertain. The CDR3 sequence is 14 residues long. Unmatched junction bases numbered 7, after V lost 6 bases and J lost 5 bases. The DNA of the CDR3 is TGCGCCAGCAGACCGGGGACAGGGGTACACGAGCAGTACTTC. This gives the protein CASRPGTGVHEQYF.

This rearrangement joins TRBV6-1 to TRBJ1-1; tentative D call: TRBD1 (5 bases). Germline CDR1 is MNHNS and CDR2 is SASEGT. V was pared by 0 bases and J by 6 bases, with 11 bases between. The CDR3 totals 14 residues. The CDR3 region is CASSEAPWGSEAFF. For the CDR3, the DNA is TGTGCCAGCAGTGAAGCGCCGTGGGGCTCTGAAGCTTTCTTT.

The V and J genes are TRBV2 and TRBJ1-5; 9 nucleotides align to TRBD1. Germline V gene data show CDR1 as SNHLY and CDR2 as FYNNEI. This CDR3 is built from 15 residues. V lost 5 bases and J lost 3; bases outside the gene matches: 5. The CDR3 loop is CASSPDRGSNQPQHF. The CDR3 DNA reads TGTGCCAGCAGTCCTGACAGGGGGTCCAATCAGCCCCAGCATTTT.

The genes are TRBV5-5 and TRBJ1-5; D unclear. The CDR3 totals 16 residues. The germline CDR1 and CDR2 sequences are SGHKS and YYEKEE (reference sequence). V shed 6 bases and J shed 3 bases, with 19 bases lying between them. CDR3 sequence (DNA): TGTGCCAGCAAGGTCTTCTACAACAGAAACAATCAGCCCCAGCATTTT. This gives the protein CASKVFYNRNNQPQHF.

In this sample, this clone turned up once. V usage is TRBV10-3 and J usage is TRBJ2-2; the D gene is possibly TRBD1 (6 bases). The CDR3 totals 14 residues. Trimming left V 8 bases short and J 1 base short, with 11 bases between. CDR1 is ENHRY and CDR2 is SYGVKD in the germline V gene. Written as DNA, the CDR3 is TGTGCCATCGGGACACAGGGGAACACCGGGGAGCTGTTTTTT. It specifies CAIGTQGNTGELFF.

The chain has TRBV28 and TRBJ2-1; TRBD2 aligns across 12 bases. The CDR3 has 16 amino acids. V lost 6 bases to trimming and J lost 1 base; unmatched junction nucleotides: 4. Germline V CDR1 and CDR2: MDHEN, SYDVKM. CDR3: CASRPGLAGSYNEQFF. For the CDR3, the DNA is TGTGCCAGCAGACCAGGACTAGCGGGATCCTACAATGAGCAGTTCTTC.

The CDR3, as DNA: TGTGCCAGCAGTGAAGCGATTCGACTAGGGAACCAGTTCTTC. Its translation: CASSEAIRLGNQFF. The chain joins TRBV2 to TRBJ2-1; D perhaps matches TRBD2 (6 bases). CDR1 SNHLY and CDR2 FYNNEI come from the germline V gene. The CDR3 spans 14 residues. Trimming took 0 bases from V and 13 from J, leaving 16 bases between them.

As regards this clone: An end of the junction does not agree with germline; a read error may underlie this. The chain carries TRBV28 and TRBJ2-1, with 11 bases lining up with TRBD2. The CDR3 sequence is 19 residues long. Germline V gene lookup returns CDR1 MDHEN and CDR2 SYDVKM. Here the CDR3 DNA reads TGTGCCCGCAGTCCAGGGGGGGGTAGCGGGAGGGCCCTCCGGAATGAGCAGTTCTTC. Its translation is CARSPGGGSGRALRNEQFF.

The DNA for the CDR3 is TGCGCCAGCAGCTTGGCCGGGACAGGCCAAGAGACCCAGTACTTC. It encodes CASSLAGTGQETQYF. The genes are TRBV5-1 and TRBJ2-5; 8 bases align to TRBD1. V trimming: 0 bases; J trimming: 1 base; junction bases outside the gene matches: 2. The CDR3 runs 15 residues. Germline V gene lookup returns CDR1 SGHRS and CDR2 YFSETQ.

Notes on this clone: Other DNA sequences in the same sample also yield this CDR3. The genes are TRBV13 and TRBJ2-3, with TRBD1 matching over 9 bases. From germline, CDR1 is PRHDT and CDR2 FYEKMQ (reference sequence). V dropped 3 bases and J dropped 3; count of bases not matched to a gene: 4. The CDR3 length is 15 residues. The CDR3 protein is CASSLGQGTTDTQYF. DNA of the CDR3: TGTGCCAGCAGCTTGGGACAGGGTACGACAGATACGCAGTATTTT.

This clone was found a few times. The J gene is TRBJ1-2, the V gene TRBV27; no firm D call. Germline values: CDR1 MNHEY, CDR2 SMNVEV (reference sequence). Trimming removed 3 bases from V and 2 bases from J, with 10 bases in between. The CDR3 runs to 14 residues. Here the CDR3 reads CASSLIGGNYGYTF. The CDR3 DNA is TGTGCCAGCAGTTTGATCGGCGGAAACTATGGCTACACCTTC.

This chain links TRBV4-3 with TRBJ1-4, with D unclear. V gave up 4 bases and J gave up 8 bases, with 11 bases separating them. The CDR3 is 13 residues long. Germline lookup yields CDR1 LGHNA and CDR2 YSLEER. As DNA, the CDR3 is TGCGCCAGCAGCCCAACCCAGAGGGAAAAACTGTTTTTT. It encodes CASSPTQREKLFF.

The CDR3 spells CASSHPGQAFSGNTIYF. The CDR3 DNA sequence: TGTGCCAGCAGCCACCCGGGACAGGCTTTCTCTGGAAACACCATATATTTT. This chain uses TRBV6-2 or TRBV6-3 with TRBJ1-3; 8 positions agree with TRBD1. This CDR3 is built from 17 residues. The V and J ends lost 6 bases and 0 bases, in that order; junction bases with no gene match: 10. Looked up from germline, CDR1 is MNHEY and CDR2 is SVGEGT.

V gene TRBV6-5 combines with J gene TRBJ1-4; TRBD1 agrees at 8 bases. With V trimmed by 6 bases and J by 8 bases, 2 bases remained unmatched. Germline V gene data show CDR1 as MNHEY and CDR2 as SVGAGI. The CDR3 loop spans 12 amino acids. As DNA, the CDR3 is TGTGCCAGCAGATACAGGGGGGAAAAACTGTTTTTT. Translating gives CASRYRGEKLFF.

This clone is medium-sized. The V and J genes are TRBV29-1 and TRBJ2-3; 7 bases are shared with TRBD1. Germline V gene data show CDR1 as SQVTM and CDR2 as ANQGSEA. Trimming cost V 6 bases and J 0 bases; bases outside gene matches: 12. This CDR3 comprises 16 residues. The CDR3 region is CSVRRLNRGSTDTQYF. CDR3 nucleotides: TGCAGCGTACGTCGCCTAAACAGGGGCAGCACAGATACGCAGTATTTT.

This CDR3 reads CATSERDEQYF. The DNA for the CDR3 is TGTGCCACCAGTGAACGGGATGAGCAGTACTTC. The chain recombines TRBV24-1 with TRBJ2-7, with a possible D match to TRBD2 (5 bases). CDR1 is KGHDR and CDR2 is SFDVKD in the germline V gene. The CDR3 consists of 11 residues. The V gene lost 4 bases and the J gene lost 7 bases, with 7 bases spanning the gap.

The V and J genes are TRBV18 and TRBJ2-1; TRBD1 aligns across 9 bases. Germline-derived CDR1 and CDR2 are KGHSH and LQKENI. The V segment lost 6 bases and the J segment 8 bases; nucleotides outside the gene matches: 8. The CDR3 is made up of 14 amino acids. CDR3 loop: CASSPGQGRDEQFF. CDR3 bases: TGTGCCAGCTCCCCGGGACAGGGTAGGGATGAGCAGTTCTTC.

This clone was seen more than once but under ten times. The gene calls are TRBV3-1 (or the pseudogene TRBV3-2) and TRBJ1-1; D perhaps matches TRBD1 (6 bases). Trimming removed 2 bases from V and 5 bases from J, with 15 bases in between. Germline V gene lookup returns CDR1 LGHDT and CDR2 YNNKEL (reference sequence). There are 15 residues in the CDR3. CDR3 protein: CASSQRGGVGTEAFF. CDR3 nucleotide sequence: TGTGCCAGCAGCCAAAGAGGGGGGGTGGGAACTGAAGCTTTCTTT.

The V call is TRBV29-1, the J call TRBJ2-5; TRBD1 aligns across 7 bases. Germline lookup yields CDR1 SQVTM and CDR2 ANQGSEA. This CDR3 has 12 residues. The trim removed 4 bases at V and 1 base at J, leaving 0 bases unmatched. The CDR3 here is CSVGTGQETQYF. In nucleotides, the CDR3 is TGCAGCGTTGGGACAGGCCAAGAGACCCAGTACTTC.

Only a few counts were recorded for this clone. This chain links TRBV5-1 with TRBJ2-3; D remains ambiguous. The CDR3 runs to 12 residues. CDR1 and CDR2 from the germline V gene are SGHRS and YFSETQ. V gave up 5 bases and J gave up 3 bases, with 7 bases separating them. Here the CDR3 reads CASRPGTDTQYF. In nucleotides, the CDR3 is TGCGCCAGCAGGCCCGGGACAGATACGCAGTATTTT.

This clone was seen only a few times. V and J are TRBV5-1 and TRBJ2-1; 8 bases are shared with TRBD1. The ends lost 4 bases at V and 7 bases at J; junction bases unmatched: 7. CDR1 and CDR2 from the germline V gene are SGHRS and YFSETQ. The CDR3 has 14 amino acids. CDR3 sequence reads: CASSAGQGVNEQFF. The CDR3 region has the DNA TGCGCCAGCAGCGCCGGACAGGGAGTTAATGAGCAGTTCTTC.